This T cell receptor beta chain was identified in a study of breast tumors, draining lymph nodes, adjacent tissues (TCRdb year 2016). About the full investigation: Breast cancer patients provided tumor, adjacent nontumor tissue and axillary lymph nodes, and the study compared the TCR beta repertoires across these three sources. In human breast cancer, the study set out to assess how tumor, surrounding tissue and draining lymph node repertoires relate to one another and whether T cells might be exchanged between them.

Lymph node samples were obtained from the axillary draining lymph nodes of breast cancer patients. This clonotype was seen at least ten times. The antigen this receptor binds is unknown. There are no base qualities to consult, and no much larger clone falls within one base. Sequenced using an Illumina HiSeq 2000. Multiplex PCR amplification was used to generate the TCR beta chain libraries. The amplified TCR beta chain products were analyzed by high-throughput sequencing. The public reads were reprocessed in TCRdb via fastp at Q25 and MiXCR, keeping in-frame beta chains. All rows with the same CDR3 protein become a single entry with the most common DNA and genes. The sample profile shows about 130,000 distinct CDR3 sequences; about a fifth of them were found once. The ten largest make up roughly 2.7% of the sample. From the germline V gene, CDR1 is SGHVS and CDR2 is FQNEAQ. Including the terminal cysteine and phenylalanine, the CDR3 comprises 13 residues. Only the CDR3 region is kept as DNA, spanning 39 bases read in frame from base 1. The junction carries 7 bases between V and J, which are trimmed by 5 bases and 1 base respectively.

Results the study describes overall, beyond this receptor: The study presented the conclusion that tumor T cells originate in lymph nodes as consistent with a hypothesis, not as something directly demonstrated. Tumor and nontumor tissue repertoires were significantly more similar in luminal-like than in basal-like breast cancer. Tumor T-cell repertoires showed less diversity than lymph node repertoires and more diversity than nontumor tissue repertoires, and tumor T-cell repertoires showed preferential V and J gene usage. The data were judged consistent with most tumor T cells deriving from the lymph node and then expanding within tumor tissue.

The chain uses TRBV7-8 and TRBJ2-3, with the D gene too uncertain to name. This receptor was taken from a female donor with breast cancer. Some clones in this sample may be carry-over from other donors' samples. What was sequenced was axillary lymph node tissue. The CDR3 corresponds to CASSPAGTDTQYF. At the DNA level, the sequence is TGTGCCAGCAGCCCCGCTGGCACAGATACGCAGTATTTT.